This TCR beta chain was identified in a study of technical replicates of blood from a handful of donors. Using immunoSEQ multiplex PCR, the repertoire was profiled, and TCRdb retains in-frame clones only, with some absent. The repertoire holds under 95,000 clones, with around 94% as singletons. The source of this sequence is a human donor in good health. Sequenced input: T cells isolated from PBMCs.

The CDR3 sequence: CASSLEDRPNTEAFF. In nucleotides, the CDR3 is TGTGCCAGCAGCTTAGAGGACAGGCCCAACACTGAAGCTTTCTTT. The V and J genes are TRBV11-3 and TRBJ1-1; 7 bases are shared with TRBD1. The CDR3 consists of 15 residues. The V gene end was trimmed by 0 bases and the J gene end by 2 bases; junction bases not matched to a gene: 3. Germline V lookup: CDR1 SGHNT, CDR2 YENEEA. Full variable domain (outside the CDR3, taken from reference TRBV11-3 and TRBJ1-1): EAGVVQSPRYKIIEKKQPVAFWCNPISGHNTLYWYLQNLGQGPELLIRYENEEAVDDSQLPKDRFSAERLKGVDSTLKIQPAELGDSAVYLCASSLEDRPNTEAFFGQGTRLTVV.